This T cell receptor beta chain was obtained from a study of graft-versus-host responses after intestinal transplantation (dated by TCRdb to the early 2020s). About the full investigation: The transplants that recipients received were multivisceral, liver-intestinal, or isolated intestinal. Alloreactive clones were identified by sequencing pre-transplant mixed lymphocyte reaction products and comparing these products with unstimulated pre-transplant donor and recipient T cells. Every recipient was given anti-thymocyte globulin induction, then maintenance tacrolimus and steroids for roughly 3 years. Rather than being sequenced by the commercial service, samples from a few later patients were sequenced in-house on an Illumina MiSeq and processed with MiXCR. Donor T cell macrochimerism was defined as a peak of at least 4% donor T cells among recipient peripheral blood mononuclear cells. After intestinal transplantation, graft-versus-host and host-versus-graft alloreactive T cell clones in the graft, circulation and bone marrow were tracked using bulk TCR-beta CDR3 sequencing. The cohort enrolled fewer than 25 intestinal transplant recipients including one retransplant, and 3 patients lacking pretransplant specimens were excluded.

Turning to this clone: No base quality values were provided; no much bigger clone lies one nucleotide off.

The time point label, as the study defines it: cells obtained before transplantation from donor or recipient. In mixed lymphocyte reactions, some 200,000 CFSE-labeled pre-transplant responders were plated with some 200,000 irradiated violet-dye-labeled stimulators and cultured for 5 to 6 days. Proliferating CD3+CD4+CFSE-low and CD3+CD8+CFSE-low responder cells were FACS-sorted on a BD Influx sorter after the mixed lymphocyte reaction. Summary of the overall study and its limitations: In the allografts of patients with donor T cell macrochimerism, GvH to HvG T cell clonal ratios were high. GvH clones were detected in recipient bone marrow, and some appeared earlier in ileal mucosa or blood, consistent with an intestinal mucosal origin. Early after transplant, peak levels of circulating GvH clones were associated with declines in HvG clones. The relatively low number and heterogeneity of intestinal transplant patients limited the conclusions.

The method was the immunoSEQ multiplex PCR assay. For most patients, genomic DNA was isolated with the Qiagen DNeasy Blood and Tissue Kit and sent frozen to Adaptive Biotechnologies for TCR sequencing. Adaptive Biotechnologies carried out high-throughput TCR-beta CDR3 sequencing of genomic DNA for most patients. The authors' analysis ran thus. Adaptive's ImmunoSEQ software was the source of the TCR sequencing data for about 20 patients, while a few other patients were processed with MiXCR and VDJtools. To correct CD4 versus CD8 sorting errors, sequences present in both subsets at a frequency ratio below 5:1 were removed. CDR3 nucleotide sequences shared by donor and recipient were removed because the origin of these sequences could not be assigned. To be classed as alloreactive, a clone needed at least 2-fold expansion over unstimulated cells and a minimum CFSE-low frequency of 0.002% (template counts) or 0.001% (read counts). Clones detected in sequenced pre-transplant spleen, lymph node, or MLR CFSE-low populations of the donor or recipient were defined as mappable. The cumulative frequency of alloreactive clones was calculated as a percentage of all sequences, weighted by copy number. Held by TCRdb, this immuneACCESS table contains in-frame sequences only and omits some clones. Under half of the omission traces to an unresolved V gene where checked; the cause of the rest is unknown. V and J calls and clone size are given by that table; D and trimming were obtained from the DNA. Within this sample are 9,900 or so clones, with approximately 30% of them counted one time only. The ten most abundant clones make up approximately 1.9% of the sample.

Including the terminal cysteine and phenylalanine, the CDR3 comprises 15 residues. Just the 45-base CDR3 DNA is kept, in frame starting at base 1. V and J lose 3 bases and 2 bases, and a span of 14 bases separates them. CDR1 KGHSH and CDR2 LQKENI were looked up in the germline V gene. This TCR derives from a human patient who was an organ donor for intestinal transplantation. Recombination connected TRBV18 to TRBJ2-7; the D gene is not confidently resolved. The source material was alloreactive CD4+ T cells from a mixed lymphocyte reaction culture, sampled before transplantation. The meaning of the sample's cell subset or site label: CFSE-low proliferating T cells sorted from roughly six-day pre-transplant mixed lymphocyte reaction (GvH or HvG direction). The sequenced DNA is TGTGCCAGCTCACCTGGGCAGATGCACCCCTACGAGCAGTACTTC. Its protein reads: CASSPGQMHPYEQYF. Here the CDR3 is joined to the reference TRBV18 and TRBJ2-7 genes, and the full variable domain is: NAGVMQNPRHLVRRRGQEARLRCSPMKGHSHVYWYRQLPEEGLKFMVYLQKENIIDESGMPKERFSAEFPKEGPSILRIQQVVRGDSAAYFCASSPGQMHPYEQYFGPGTRLTVT.